One and the same sample provided the 5 T cell receptor beta chains below, sequenced in a study of cytomegalovirus exposure and HLA in healthy donors. PCR primers comprised 60 Vbeta and 13 Jbeta primers. The assay was immunoSEQ multiplex PCR, and TCRdb's table has in-frame clones only and misses some. The repertoire has about 150,000 clones, 70% to 80% of them found once; the top ten carry roughly 3.6%. Source material: PBMCs. Receptors originate from a human donor in good health.

The rearrangement links TRBV7-7 to TRBJ2-2, with D possibly TRBD1 on 5 matching bases. Germline V CDR1 and CDR2: SSHAT, FNYEAQ (reference sequence). There are 14 residues in the CDR3. V dropped 6 bases and J dropped 1 base, with 9 bases sitting between them. DNA of the CDR3: TGTGCCAGCAGACGAGACAGGAACACCGGGGAGCTGTTTTTT. Residues: CASRRDRNTGELFF.

V and J are TRBV14 and TRBJ2-7, with TRBD2 matching over 11 bases. The CDR3 has 15 amino acids. Per the germline V gene, CDR1 is SGHDN and CDR2 is FVKESK. V shed 2 bases, J shed 0 bases, and the junction held 0 bases outside the gene matches. This CDR3 reads CASSQTSGGSYEQYF. The DNA for the CDR3 is TGTGCCAGCAGCCAAACTAGCGGGGGCTCCTACGAGCAGTACTTC.

This clone was seen only once. This chain connects TRBV4-2 to TRBJ2-3; possible D gene TRBD1, 5 bases. V lost 0 bases and J lost 8, with 15 bases in between. CDR1 is LGHNA, CDR2 YNFKEQ, per germline. CDR3 size: 15 residues. Here the CDR3 DNA reads TGTGCCAGCAGCCAAGACCCCACTGGGGCGGTTACGCAGTATTTT. Translating it yields CASSQDPTGAVTQYF.

This clone was seen a few times. V and J are TRBV30 and TRBJ1-5; D unclear. V was trimmed by 4 bases and J by 3 bases, leaving 7 bases between them. The V gene's germline CDR1 is GTSNPN and CDR2 SVGIG (reference sequence). The CDR3 is 12 amino acids. The CDR3 region is CAWNKNNQPQHF. For the CDR3, the DNA is TGTGCCTGGAATAAAAACAATCAGCCCCAGCATTTT.

In nucleotides, the CDR3 is TGTGCCAGCAGCCAAGAAGGCCAAGCGGGAGCAGATACGCAGTATTTT. Protein: CASSQEGQAGADTQYF. The chain links TRBV4-2 to TRBJ2-3; TRBD2 aligns across 8 bases. In germline, CDR1 is LGHNA, CDR2 YNFKEQ. This CDR3 spans 16 amino acids. V shed 0 bases and J 4 bases; nucleotides not matched to a gene: 6.